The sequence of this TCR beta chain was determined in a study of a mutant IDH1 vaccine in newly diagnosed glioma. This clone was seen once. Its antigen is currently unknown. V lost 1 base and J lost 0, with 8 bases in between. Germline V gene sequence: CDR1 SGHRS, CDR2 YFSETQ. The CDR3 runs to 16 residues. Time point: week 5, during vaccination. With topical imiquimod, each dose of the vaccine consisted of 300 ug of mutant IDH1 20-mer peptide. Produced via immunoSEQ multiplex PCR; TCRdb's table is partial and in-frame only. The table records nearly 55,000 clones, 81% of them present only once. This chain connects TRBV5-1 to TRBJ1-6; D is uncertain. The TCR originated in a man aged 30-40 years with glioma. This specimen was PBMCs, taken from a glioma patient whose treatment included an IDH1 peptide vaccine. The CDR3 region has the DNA TGCGCCAGCAGCTTGACGGTGAGCTCCTATAATTCACCCCTCCACTTT. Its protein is CASSLTVSSYNSPLHF.